What follows is one T cell receptor (beta chain) and its context. Its antigen remains unknown. This sample is part of a study of untreated major depressive disorder. General observations from the study: Compared with controls, depressed patients showed more TRBV05-01 (Vbeta 5.1) usage in CD4+ T cells. Sequencing comparisons covered only three preselected Vbeta families. TRBV25-01 and TRBV02-01 usage differences were not statistically significant.

Per the germline V gene, CDR1 is ENHRY and CDR2 is SYGVKD. The CDR3 consists of 14 residues. V was clipped by 7 bases and J by 0 bases; unmatched bases: 4. For sex, age, current smoking status and body mass index, every depressed patient had a pairwise-matched non-depressed control. Profiling relied on immunoSEQ multiplex PCR, and the TCRdb table lists in-frame clones only, not all of them. The sample has roughly 13,000 clones, roughly 91% seen once; the top ten hold less than 0.95%. The chain recombines TRBV10-3 with TRBJ2-3; 7 bases match TRBD2. The receptor was isolated from a young man with major depressive disorder. Sequences were obtained from CD4+ T cells from PBMCs. The CDR3 nucleotides are TGTGCCATCACGCGGGGGTTAAGCACAGATACGCAGTATTTT. It codes for CAITRGLSTDTQYF.